These T cell receptor beta chains were read from a single sample in a study of cytomegalovirus exposure and HLA in healthy donors. Measured with immunoSEQ multiplex PCR; TCRdb has only the in-frame clones, and not every one. In the table there are some 90,000 clones, roughly 72% of which are singletons. The specimen was PBMCs. These receptors originate from a man aged 30 to 39 in good health and CMV-seropositive. The CDR3 runs from the conserved cysteine through the conserved F or W. The D gene is left open where the match is weak. Not all rows give a size; the values are once, few, many and, for expanded clones, a class.

J | D | size | V | CDR3 | DNA
TRBJ2-3 | NA | NA | TRBV20-1 | CSERITDTQYF | TGCAGTGAGAGGATCACAGATACGCAGTATTTT
TRBJ2-4 | TRBD1 | NA | TRBV5-4 | CASSYGTGVQNIQYF | TGTGCCAGCAGCTATGGGACAGGCGTCCAAAACATTCAGTACTTC
TRBJ1-1 | TRBD1 | NA | TRBV5-4 | CASTMTGSNTEAFF | TGTGCCAGCACTATGACAGGGTCAAACACTGAAGCTTTCTTT
TRBJ2-5 | TRBD1 | once | TRBV6-5 | CASSETGSQETQYF | TGTGCCAGCAGTGAGACAGGGTCTCAAGAGACCCAGTACTTC
TRBJ1-1 | NA | NA | TRBV9 | CASSVGGWTEAFF | TGTGCCAGCAGTGTTGGGGGGTGGACTGAAGCTTTCTTT
TRBJ2-1 | TRBD2 | NA | TRBV6-4 | CASSDSSGGANEQFF | TGTGCCAGCAGTGACTCTAGCGGGGGGGCCAATGAGCAGTTCTTC
TRBJ1-2 | NA | NA | TRBV11-2 | CASSDRRGLYGYTF | TGTGCCAGCAGCGACCGGAGGGGCCTCTATGGCTACACCTTC
TRBJ2-3 | TRBD1 | NA | TRBV9 | CASSPGQGTDTQYF | TGTGCCAGCAGCCCCGGACAGGGGACAGATACGCAGTATTTT
TRBJ2-6 | NA | NA | TRBV13 | CASSLSGANVLTF | TGTGCCAGCAGCCTATCTGGGGCCAACGTCCTGACTTTC
TRBJ2-6 | NA | NA | TRBV2 | CASSGLSSGANVLTF | TGTGCCAGCAGTGGACTGAGCTCTGGGGCCAACGTCCTGACTTTC
TRBJ2-7 | NA | NA | TRBV28 | CASCAGYEQYF | TGTGCCAGCTGTGCGGGGTACGAGCAGTACTTC
TRBJ1-1 | NA | NA | TRBV21-1 | CASSPRGGRAVEAFF | TGTGCCAGCAGCCCCCGGGGGGGCAGGGCGGTTGAAGCTTTCTTT
TRBJ1-1 | NA | NA | TRBV6-6 | CASMRGISTEAFF | TGTGCCAGCATGCGGGGCATTTCCACTGAAGCTTTCTTT
TRBJ2-7 | NA | NA | TRBV11-2 | CASSGYQDSAYEQYF | TGTGCCAGCAGCGGATATCAGGACAGTGCCTACGAGCAGTACTTC
TRBJ1-2 | NA | NA | TRBV4-2 | CASSGKDSYGYTF | TGTGCCAGCAGCGGGAAGGACAGCTATGGCTACACCTTC
TRBJ1-2 | TRBD1 | NA | TRBV6-5 | CASREDRAYGYTF | TGTGCCAGCAGAGAGGACAGGGCCTATGGCTACACCTTC
TRBJ2-5 | TRBD2 | NA | TRBV2 | CASSESGGGETQYF | TGTGCCAGCAGTGAAAGCGGGGGCGGGGAGACCCAGTACTTC
TRBJ1-4 | TRBD1 | few | TRBV7-9 | CASSHRGANEKLFF | TGTGCCAGCAGCCACAGGGGTGCTAATGAAAAACTGTTTTTT
TRBJ2-2 | NA | NA | TRBV15 | CATSRAKATATGELFF | TGTGCCACCAGCAGAGCGAAGGCGACAGCCACCGGGGAGCTGTTTTTT
TRBJ2-2 | TRBD2 | NA | TRBV30 | CAWSPLGGLESGELFF | TGTGCCTGGAGTCCCCTGGGAGGGCTCGAAAGCGGGGAGCTGTTTTTT
TRBJ1-2 | NA | NA | TRBV29-1 | CSVEDHSTSNYGYTF | TGCAGCGTTGAAGATCACTCTACCTCTAACTATGGCTACACCTTC
TRBJ2-7 | NA | NA | TRBV7-7 | CASSLGNSPPYEQYF | TGTGCTAGCAGCTTAGGAAACAGTCCCCCCTACGAGCAGTACTTC
TRBJ2-7 | NA | NA | TRBV5-6 | CASSFGREVSYEQYF | TGTGCCAGCAGCTTCGGCAGGGAGGTCTCCTACGAGCAGTACTTC
TRBJ2-1 | NA | NA | TRBV12-5 | CASGTRGASYNEQFF | TGTGCTAGTGGTACCCGGGGGGCCTCCTACAATGAGCAGTTCTTC
TRBJ2-1 | NA | NA | TRBV6-5 | CASRPSAFTNEQFF | TGTGCCAGCAGACCTAGCGCCTTTACCAATGAGCAGTTCTTC